A selection of T cell receptor beta chains follows, all from one sample in a study of CD4 T cells in relation to SARS-CoV-2 and coronaviruses. TCRdb keeps only in-frame clones here, not all; method: immunoSEQ multiplex PCR. This sample has roughly 71,000 clones, with 87% found just once. Sequencing input: memory CD4+ T cells from PBMCs. The receptors here all came from a human donor in good health. The CDR3 runs from the conserved cysteine through the conserved F or W. Each record gives: J gene, D gene, clone size, V gene, CDR3 DNA, CDR3 protein. D genes are given only for firm matches. Some rows have no size entry. The others give once, few or many, or a class for an expanded clone.

j_gene: TRBJ1-1
d_gene: TRBD1
abundance: few
v_gene: TRBV18
CDR3nt: TGTGCCAGCTCACCTGAGACAGGGCTCGTCACTGAAGCTTTCTTT
CDR3aa: CASSPETGLVTEAFF

j_gene: TRBJ2-1
d_gene: .
abundance: once
v_gene: TRBV3-1/TRBV3-2
CDR3nt: TGTGCCAGCAGCCAAGATCGGCAGGTAAGGAATGAGCAGTTCTTC
CDR3aa: CASSQDRQVRNEQFF

j_gene: TRBJ2-7
d_gene: TRBD2
abundance: .
v_gene: TRBV7-2
CDR3nt: TGTGCCAGCAGCTTGGGTAGCGGGAGGCTCTACGAGCAGTACTTC
CDR3aa: CASSLGSGRLYEQYF

j_gene: TRBJ2-5
d_gene: .
abundance: few
v_gene: TRBV9
CDR3nt: TGTGCCAGCAGCGTAGTACAGGGGGGGCAAGAGACCCAGTACTTC
CDR3aa: CASSVVQGGQETQYF

j_gene: TRBJ1-2
d_gene: .
abundance: .
v_gene: TRBV2
CDR3nt: TGTGCCAGCAGTGATTCCGCTGGGGGGCCTGGCTATGGCTACACCTTC
CDR3aa: CASSDSAGGPGYGYTF

j_gene: TRBJ2-3
d_gene: .
abundance: .
v_gene: TRBV2
CDR3nt: TGTGCCAGCAGTAACCGGGGGACAGATACGCAGTATTTT
CDR3aa: CASSNRGTDTQYF

j_gene: TRBJ2-3
d_gene: TRBD2
abundance: .
v_gene: TRBV5-4
CDR3nt: TGTGCCAGCAGCGGACTAGCGGGGGGCATCACTAGCACAGATACGCAGTATTTT
CDR3aa: CASSGLAGGITSTDTQYF

j_gene: TRBJ2-1
d_gene: .
abundance: .
v_gene: TRBV5-1
CDR3nt: TGCGCCAGCAGCTTGGGGACAGACAATGAGCAGTTCTTC
CDR3aa: CASSLGTDNEQFF

j_gene: TRBJ1-5
d_gene: .
abundance: .
v_gene: TRBV6-5
CDR3nt: TGTGCCAGCAGTCCGGGAGTGGGCCAGCCCCAGCATTTT
CDR3aa: CASSPGVGQPQHF

j_gene: TRBJ2-3
d_gene: .
abundance: .
v_gene: TRBV20-1
CDR3nt: TGCAGTGCTGGAGTTGCAAATACGCAGTATTTT
CDR3aa: CSAGVANTQYF

j_gene: TRBJ1-5
d_gene: .
abundance: few
v_gene: TRBV4-2
CDR3nt: TGTGCCAGCAGCCGACAGACAGGCGAAAATCAGCCCCAGCATTTT
CDR3aa: CASSRQTGENQPQHF

j_gene: TRBJ1-4
d_gene: .
abundance: .
v_gene: TRBV5-1
CDR3nt: TGCGCCAGCAGCTTGGCCGGTGGGGGGCTAGTTGTTGAAAAACTGTTTTTT
CDR3aa: CASSLAGGGLVVEKLFF

j_gene: TRBJ2-6
d_gene: .
abundance: once
v_gene: TRBV18
CDR3nt: TGTGCCAGCTCACCATCGAGAGGACTACGGGGGGCCAACGTCCTGACTTTC
CDR3aa: CASSPSRGLRGANVLTF

j_gene: TRBJ1-2
d_gene: .
abundance: once
v_gene: TRBV7-3
CDR3nt: TGTGCCAGCAGCCCAGGGAGAGACTATGGCTACACCTTC
CDR3aa: CASSPGRDYGYTF

j_gene: TRBJ1-5
d_gene: TRBD1
abundance: .
v_gene: TRBV5-3
CDR3nt: TGTGCCAGAAGCTCACCACTCAGGACAGGGGGCAATCAGCCCCAGCATTTT
CDR3aa: CARSSPLRTGGNQPQHF

j_gene: TRBJ2-5
d_gene: .
abundance: .
v_gene: TRBV5-1
CDR3nt: TGCGCCAGCAGCTTGGGTGGCAGCAAGGGGACCCAGTACTTC
CDR3aa: CASSLGGSKGTQYF

j_gene: TRBJ1-1
d_gene: .
abundance: .
v_gene: TRBV6-1
CDR3nt: TGTGCCAGCAGCCAAAGACGGGGGGACACTGAAGCTTTCTTT
CDR3aa: CASSQRRGDTEAFF

j_gene: TRBJ2-7
d_gene: TRBD1
abundance: once
v_gene: TRBV6-2/TRBV6-3
CDR3nt: TGTGCCAGCAGTTACCACCTCCCGGGACAGGGGTCAGCCTACGAGCAGTACTTC
CDR3aa: CASSYHLPGQGSAYEQYF

j_gene: TRBJ1-6
d_gene: .
abundance: .
v_gene: TRBV10-3
CDR3nt: TGTGCCACCTGGGACGTATACTATAATTCACCCCTCCACTTT
CDR3aa: CATWDVYYNSPLHF

j_gene: TRBJ1-6
d_gene: .
abundance: .
v_gene: TRBV27
CDR3nt: TGTGCCAGCAGTTTAGGGGCCGGAGTATCACCCCTCCACTTT
CDR3aa: CASSLGAGVSPLHF

j_gene: TRBJ1-1
d_gene: .
abundance: .
v_gene: TRBV30
CDR3nt: TGTGCCTGGAGTGTAGGGGGGGTTAACACTGAAGCTTTCTTT
CDR3aa: CAWSVGGVNTEAFF

j_gene: TRBJ1-2
d_gene: TRBD1
abundance: .
v_gene: TRBV3-1/TRBV3-2
CDR3nt: TGTGCCAGCAGCCAACGCCATGGGACAGGTGGCTACACCTTC
CDR3aa: CASSQRHGTGGYTF

j_gene: TRBJ1-1
d_gene: .
abundance: .
v_gene: TRBV5-6
CDR3nt: TGTGCCAGCAGCTCCCCTGGGCAGGGGAACACTGAAGCTTTCTTT
CDR3aa: CASSSPGQGNTEAFF

j_gene: TRBJ1-6
d_gene: .
abundance: few
v_gene: TRBV30
CDR3nt: TGTGCCTGGTCTAGGGGGAAGTCACCCCTCCACTTT
CDR3aa: CAWSRGKSPLHF

j_gene: TRBJ2-4
d_gene: .
abundance: .
v_gene: TRBV29-1
CDR3nt: TGCAGCGTTGTTCTGCGAGACATTCAGTACTTC
CDR3aa: CSVVLRDIQYF

j_gene: TRBJ2-1
d_gene: .
abundance: .
v_gene: TRBV6-6
CDR3nt: TGTGCCAGCAGTTACCAGGTAATCTCCAATGAGCAGTTCTTC
CDR3aa: CASSYQVISNEQFF

j_gene: TRBJ2-1
d_gene: TRBD2
abundance: .
v_gene: TRBV9
CDR3nt: TGTGCCAGCAGCGAGTGGACTAGCGGGGCCTCCTACAATGAGCAGTTCTTC
CDR3aa: CASSEWTSGASYNEQFF

j_gene: TRBJ1-1
d_gene: .
abundance: .
v_gene: TRBV7-3
CDR3nt: TGTGCCAGCAGCTTAACGGGAGGGAAGGCTGAAGCTTTCTTT
CDR3aa: CASSLTGGKAEAFF

j_gene: TRBJ2-7
d_gene: .
abundance: once
v_gene: TRBV7-2
CDR3nt: TGTGCCAGCAGCTTAACCGGGACGCAGAGCTCCTACGAGCAGTACTTC
CDR3aa: CASSLTGTQSSYEQYF

j_gene: TRBJ2-6
d_gene: TRBD1
abundance: medium-sized
v_gene: TRBV7-3
CDR3nt: TGTGCCAGCAGCCCCATCCCCGGACAGGGAAGCTCTGGGGCCAACGTCCTGACTTTC
CDR3aa: CASSPIPGQGSSGANVLTF

j_gene: TRBJ2-3
d_gene: .
abundance: .
v_gene: TRBV12-3/TRBV12-4
CDR3nt: TGTGCCAGCAGTTTAGACCCAGATACGCAGTATTTT
CDR3aa: CASSLDPDTQYF

j_gene: TRBJ2-7
d_gene: .
abundance: few
v_gene: TRBV10-1
CDR3nt: TGCGCCAGCAGTGTGGTCGGGGTGGGCGAGCAGTACTTC
CDR3aa: CASSVVGVGEQYF

j_gene: TRBJ2-3
d_gene: TRBD2
abundance: .
v_gene: TRBV7-6
CDR3nt: TGTGCCAGCAGCTCACTAGCGGCTGACCCAGATACGCAGTATTTT
CDR3aa: CASSSLAADPDTQYF

j_gene: TRBJ1-1
d_gene: .
abundance: .
v_gene: TRBV19
CDR3nt: TGTGCCAGTAGCCCCCGCTCGGCATTTTTCTCGGACGACACTGAAGCTTTCTTT
CDR3aa: CASSPRSAFFSDDTEAFF

j_gene: TRBJ2-2
d_gene: .
abundance: few
v_gene: TRBV7-6
CDR3nt: TGTGCCAGCAGCTTGATAGCACTTAGGGCAACCGGGGAGCTGTTTTTT
CDR3aa: CASSLIALRATGELFF

j_gene: TRBJ1-2
d_gene: TRBD1
abundance: .
v_gene: TRBV24-1
CDR3nt: TGTGCCACCAGTGATCCAGTGACAGGGGGCTATGGCTACACCTTC
CDR3aa: CATSDPVTGGYGYTF

j_gene: TRBJ1-2
d_gene: .
abundance: .
v_gene: TRBV20-1
CDR3nt: TGCAGTGCCGGGGGGGATTATGGCTACACCTTC
CDR3aa: CSAGGDYGYTF

j_gene: TRBJ1-1
d_gene: .
abundance: .
v_gene: TRBV6-5
CDR3nt: TGTGCCAGCAGTTACCTGGGGAGGGACACTGAAGCTTTCTTT
CDR3aa: CASSYLGRDTEAFF

j_gene: TRBJ2-3
d_gene: TRBD2
abundance: .
v_gene: TRBV5-4
CDR3nt: TGTGCCATCGGGGGGGGCCCGGGCACAGATACGCAGTATTTT
CDR3aa: CAIGGGPGTDTQYF

j_gene: TRBJ2-1
d_gene: TRBD1
abundance: .
v_gene: TRBV28
CDR3nt: TGTGCCAGCAGTGTACCGGGACAGGGCCCATACAATGAGCAGTTCTTC
CDR3aa: CASSVPGQGPYNEQFF